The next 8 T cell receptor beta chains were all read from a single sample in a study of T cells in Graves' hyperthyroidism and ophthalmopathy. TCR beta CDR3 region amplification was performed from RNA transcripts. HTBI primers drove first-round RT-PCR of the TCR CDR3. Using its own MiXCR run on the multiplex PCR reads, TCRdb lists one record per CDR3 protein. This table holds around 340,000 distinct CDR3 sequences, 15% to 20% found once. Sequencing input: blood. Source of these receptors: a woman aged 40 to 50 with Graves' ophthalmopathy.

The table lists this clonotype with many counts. In nucleotides, the CDR3 is TGTGCCAGCAGCGTTGGGACAGACTCTGGAAACACCATATATTTT. This gives the protein CASSVGTDSGNTIYF. V and J are TRBV2 and TRBJ1-3; 7 bases align to TRBD1. Trimming cost V 6 bases and J 0 bases; bases outside gene matches: 5. Germline values: CDR1 SNHLY, CDR2 FYNNEI. The CDR3 totals 15 residues.

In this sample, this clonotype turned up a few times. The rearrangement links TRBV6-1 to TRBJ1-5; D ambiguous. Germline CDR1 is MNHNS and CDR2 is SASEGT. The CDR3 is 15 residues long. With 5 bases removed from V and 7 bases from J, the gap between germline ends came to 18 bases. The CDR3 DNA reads TGTGCCAGCAGTCCAACACCGGTGCCTTACCAGCCCCAGCATTTT. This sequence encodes CASSPTPVPYQPQHF.

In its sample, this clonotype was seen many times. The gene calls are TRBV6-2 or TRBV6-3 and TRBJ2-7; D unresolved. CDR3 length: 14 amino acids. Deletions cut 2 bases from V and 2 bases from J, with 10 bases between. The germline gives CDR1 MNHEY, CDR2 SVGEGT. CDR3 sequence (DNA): TGTGCCAGCAGTTACCTCACTGAAACCTACGAGCAGTACTTC. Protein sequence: CASSYLTETYEQYF.

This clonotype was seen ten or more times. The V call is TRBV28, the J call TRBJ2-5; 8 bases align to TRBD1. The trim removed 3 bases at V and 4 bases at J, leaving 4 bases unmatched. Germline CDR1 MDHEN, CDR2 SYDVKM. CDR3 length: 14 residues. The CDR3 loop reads CASSLSDRVETQYF. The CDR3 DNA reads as TGTGCCAGCAGTTTGTCGGACAGGGTAGAGACCCAGTACTTC.

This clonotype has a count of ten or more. CDR3 coding DNA: TGTGCCAGCAGCTTAAGGACTAGCGCTAACACCGGGGAGCTGTTTTTT. Its protein product is CASSLRTSANTGELFF. The gene calls are TRBV11-2 and TRBJ2-2; 9 bases agree with TRBD2. V trimming: 2 bases; J trimming: 2 bases; junction bases outside the gene matches: 3. CDR3 length: 16 residues. Germline CDR1 reads SGHAT; CDR2 reads FQNNGV. Together with reference TRBV11-2 and TRBJ2-2, the CDR3 gives the full variable domain: EAGVAQSPRYKIIEKRQSVAFWCNPISGHATLYWYQQILGQGPKLLIQFQNNGVVDDSQLPKDRFSAERLKGVDSTLKIQPAKLEDSAVYLCASSLRTSANTGELFFGEGSRLTVL.

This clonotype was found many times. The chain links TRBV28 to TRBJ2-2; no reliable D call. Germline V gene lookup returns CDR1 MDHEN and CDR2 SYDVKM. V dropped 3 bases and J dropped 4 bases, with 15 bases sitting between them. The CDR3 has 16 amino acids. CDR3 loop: CASSFPNPQATGELFF. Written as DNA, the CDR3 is TGTGCCAGCAGTTTCCCCAACCCCCAGGCCACCGGGGAGCTGTTTTTT.

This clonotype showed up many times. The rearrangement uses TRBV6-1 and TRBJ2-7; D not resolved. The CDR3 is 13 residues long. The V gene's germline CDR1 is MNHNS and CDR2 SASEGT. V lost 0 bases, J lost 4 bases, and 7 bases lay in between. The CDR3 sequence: CASSEARRYEQYF. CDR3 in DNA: TGTGCCAGCAGTGAAGCAAGAAGGTACGAGCAGTACTTC.

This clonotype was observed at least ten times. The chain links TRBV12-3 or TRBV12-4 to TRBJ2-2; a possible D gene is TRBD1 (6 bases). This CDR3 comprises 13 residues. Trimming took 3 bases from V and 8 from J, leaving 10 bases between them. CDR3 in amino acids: CASSLGAKGELFF. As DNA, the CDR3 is TGTGCCAGCAGTTTGGGGGCGAAGGGGGAGCTGTTTTTT.